The source of this T cell receptor beta chain is a study of metastatic and nonmetastatic thyroid tumors. Study-level background: Repertoires from malignant and benign thyroid patients were compared across blood and tumor or nodule tissue.

TCRdb re-clonotyped the PCR reads via MiXCR. The sample records roughly 42,000 clones, about 19% being singletons. There are many counts of this clone. Patients underwent thyroid surgery, and none had received any treatment before it. Per germline, CDR1 MGHRA and CDR2 YSYEKL. Trimming cost V 6 bases and J 1 base, with 13 bases left between them. This CDR3 is 16 amino acids long. The V and J genes are TRBV4-1 and TRBJ2-6; TRBD1 might be the D (5 bases). The sequenced sample was tumor tissue. The clonotype originates from a female donor with papillary thyroid cancer or a benign thyroid nodule (not recorded which). Some clones in this sample may be carry-over from other donors' samples. CDR3 in amino acids: CASRLQATSGANVLTF. The DNA of the CDR3 is TGCGCCAGCAGACTACAGGCGACATCTGGGGCCAACGTCCTGACTTTC.